The TCR beta chain under discussion was sequenced for a study of blood T cell repertoires in COVID-19. Study at large: From the United States, Italy and Spain came samples of acute and convalescent COVID-19. T cells, B-cell-depleted T cells, or PBMCs provided the cDNA or gDNA that served as material.

This CDR3 has 17 residues. CDR1 and CDR2 (germline): SGHNT, YENEEA. With V trimmed by 3 bases and J by 1 base, 10 bases remained unmatched. In the authors' methods: By means of reference gene primer amplification, nucleated cell counts were estimated. Here immunoSEQ multiplex PCR was the method, and the copy in TCRdb shows in-frame clones only, minus some. V, J and clone size reflect that table, while D and trimming were determined from the DNA. Of just under 65,000 clones listed, 65% to 85% are singletons. Source material: peripheral blood. The source is a human donor in a cohort sampled during active COVID-19. The rearrangement uses TRBV11-3 and TRBJ2-7, with 9 bases fitting TRBD2. The CDR3 sequence: CASSFGGSGSRSYEQYF. DNA of the CDR3: TGTGCCAGCAGCTTCGGAGGTAGCGGGAGCCGGTCCTACGAGCAGTACTTC. Filled out from reference TRBV11-3 and TRBJ2-7, the complete variable domain reads EAGVVQSPRYKIIEKKQPVAFWCNPISGHNTLYWYLQNLGQGPELLIRYENEEAVDDSQLPKDRFSAERLKGVDSTLKIQPAELGDSAVYLCASSFGGSGSRSYEQYFGPGTRLTVT.